This T cell receptor (beta chain) was identified during a study of blood T cell repertoires in COVID-19. Turning to the study itself: Samples came from the United States, Italy and Spain, spanning acute and convalescent COVID-19.

Trimming removed 10 bases from V and 2 bases from J, with 21 bases in between. Germline-derived CDR1 and CDR2 are ENHRY and SYGVKD. The length of the CDR3 is 15 residues. The Seattle patients joined while their infection was active and were tracked longitudinally afterward. Authors' methods: Estimation of nucleated cell counts was performed using reference gene primer amplification. Libraries were prepared by immunoSEQ multiplex PCR; TCRdb keeps only in-frame clonotypes and omits some of them. V, J and clone size are those of that table, while D and trimming were read from the DNA. In the table there are roughly 130,000 clones, 84% of which are singletons.

The receptor was isolated from a man between 25 and 39 years old with COVID-19, enrolled during active disease. The chain recombines TRBV10-3 with TRBJ2-7; TRBD2 might be the D (7 bases). Material: peripheral blood. The CDR3 nucleotides read TGTGCCACCGGTCCCGGGGGAGGGGGGGCCTACGAGCAGTACTTC. It yields the protein CATGPGGGGAYEQYF.